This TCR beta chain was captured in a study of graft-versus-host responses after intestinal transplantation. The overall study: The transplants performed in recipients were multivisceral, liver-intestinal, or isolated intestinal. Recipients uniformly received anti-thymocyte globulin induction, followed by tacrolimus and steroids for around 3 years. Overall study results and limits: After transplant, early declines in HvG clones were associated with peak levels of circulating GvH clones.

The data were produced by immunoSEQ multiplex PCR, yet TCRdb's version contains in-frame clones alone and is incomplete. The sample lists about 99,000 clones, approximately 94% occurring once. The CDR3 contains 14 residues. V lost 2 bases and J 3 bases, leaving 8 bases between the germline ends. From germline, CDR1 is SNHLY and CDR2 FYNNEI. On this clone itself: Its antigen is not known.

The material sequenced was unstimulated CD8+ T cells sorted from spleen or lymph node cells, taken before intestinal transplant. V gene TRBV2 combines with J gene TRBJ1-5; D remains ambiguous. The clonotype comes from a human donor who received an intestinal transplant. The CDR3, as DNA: TGTGCCAGCAGTGAATCAGATCTCAATCAGCCCCAGCATTTT. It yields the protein CASSESDLNQPQHF.